This T cell receptor beta chain is from a study of blood T cell repertoires in COVID-19. The overall study: Samples representing acute and convalescent COVID-19 were sourced from the United States, Italy and Spain. PBMCs, B-cell-depleted T cells, or T cells were the source of the cDNA or gDNA that made up the material.

In the study's own analysis: For nucleated cells, counts were estimated from reference gene primer amplification. The data were produced by immunoSEQ multiplex PCR, yet TCRdb's version contains in-frame clones alone and is incomplete. The V and J calls and clone size come from that table; D and trimming were worked out from the DNA. The profile shows fewer than 95,000 clones, approximately 90% of them singletons. The germline V gene has CDR1 SGDLS and CDR2 YYNGEE. CDR3 length equals 13 residues. With 4 bases removed from V and 2 bases from J, the gap between germline ends came to 9 bases. Source material: peripheral blood. The origin of this receptor is a man in his 60s with acute or convalescent COVID-19. The chain has TRBV9 and TRBJ2-5, with TRBD1 as a possible D gene (5 bases). CDR3 bases: TGTGCCAGCAGCTCGACAGAGCAAGAGACCCAGTACTTC. Its protein is CASSSTEQETQYF.